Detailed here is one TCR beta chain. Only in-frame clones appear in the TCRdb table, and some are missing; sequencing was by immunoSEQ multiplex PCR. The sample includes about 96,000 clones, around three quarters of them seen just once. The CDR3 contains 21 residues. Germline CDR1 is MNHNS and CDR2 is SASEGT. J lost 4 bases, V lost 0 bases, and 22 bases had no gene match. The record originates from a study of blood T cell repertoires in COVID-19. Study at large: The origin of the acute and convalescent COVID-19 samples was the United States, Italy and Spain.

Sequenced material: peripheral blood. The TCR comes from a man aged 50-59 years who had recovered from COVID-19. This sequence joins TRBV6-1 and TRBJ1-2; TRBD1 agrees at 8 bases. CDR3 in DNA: TGTGCCAGCAGTGAAGCGCTAGGGTTACGGGACAGGTTTCCCCCTATCTATGGCTACACCTTC. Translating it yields CASSEALGLRDRFPPIYGYTF.